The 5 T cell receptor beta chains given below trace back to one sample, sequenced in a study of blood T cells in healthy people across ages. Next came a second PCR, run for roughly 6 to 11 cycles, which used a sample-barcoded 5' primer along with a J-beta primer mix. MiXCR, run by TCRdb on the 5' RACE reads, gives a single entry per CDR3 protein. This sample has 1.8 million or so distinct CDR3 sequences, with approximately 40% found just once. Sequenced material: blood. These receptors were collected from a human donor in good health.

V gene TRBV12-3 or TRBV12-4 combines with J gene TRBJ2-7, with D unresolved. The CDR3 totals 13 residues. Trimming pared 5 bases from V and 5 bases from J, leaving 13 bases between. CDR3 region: CASSKTHPDEQYF. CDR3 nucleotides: TGTGCCAGCAGTAAGACTCACCCCGACGAGCAGTACTTC.

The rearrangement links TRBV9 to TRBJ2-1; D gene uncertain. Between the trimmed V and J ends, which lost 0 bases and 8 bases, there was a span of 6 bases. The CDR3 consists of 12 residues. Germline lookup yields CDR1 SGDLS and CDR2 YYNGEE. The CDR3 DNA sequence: TGTGCCAGCAGCGTAGGCTGGGATGAGCAGTTCTTC. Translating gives CASSVGWDEQFF.

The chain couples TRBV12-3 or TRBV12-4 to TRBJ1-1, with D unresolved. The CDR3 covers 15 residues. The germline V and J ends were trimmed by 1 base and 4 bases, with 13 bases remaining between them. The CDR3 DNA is TGTGCCAGCAGTTTAGAACCCAGGCTTTCCACTGAAGCTTTCTTT. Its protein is CASSLEPRLSTEAFF.

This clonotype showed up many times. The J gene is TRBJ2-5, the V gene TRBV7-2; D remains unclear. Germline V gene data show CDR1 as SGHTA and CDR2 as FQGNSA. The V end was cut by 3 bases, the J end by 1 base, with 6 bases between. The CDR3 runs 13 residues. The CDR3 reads CASSFTVQETQYF. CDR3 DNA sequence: TGTGCCAGCAGCTTTACCGTCCAAGAGACCCAGTACTTC.

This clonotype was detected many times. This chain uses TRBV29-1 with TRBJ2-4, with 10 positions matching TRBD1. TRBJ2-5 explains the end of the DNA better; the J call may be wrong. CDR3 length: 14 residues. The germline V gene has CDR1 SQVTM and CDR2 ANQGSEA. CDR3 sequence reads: CSVRRQGAWETQYF. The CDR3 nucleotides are TGCAGCGTTCGGAGACAGGGGGCGTGGGAGACCCAGTACTTC.